The 14 T cell receptor beta chains reported below all come from one sample, sequenced in a study of blood T cell repertoires in COVID-19. The data were produced by immunoSEQ multiplex PCR, yet TCRdb's version contains in-frame clones alone and is incomplete. The repertoire holds fewer than 130,000 clones, with roughly four fifths as singletons. Input material: peripheral blood. These receptors originate from a woman in her sixties with acute or convalescent COVID-19.

This chain links TRBV7-2 with TRBJ1-5; D is undetermined. Germline V lookup: CDR1 SGHTA, CDR2 FQGNSA. V was cut by 9 bases and J by 5 bases, with 17 bases left in between. This CDR3 is built from 14 residues. The CDR3 is CARKRADSDQPQHF. CDR3 DNA: TGTGCCAGAAAGAGGGCAGATTCGGATCAGCCCCAGCATTTT. The complete variable domain, with remaining parts taken from reference TRBV7-2 and TRBJ1-5, reads GAGVSQSPSNKVTEKGKDVELRCDPISGHTALYWYRQSLGQGLEFLIYFQGNSAPDKSGLPSDRFSAERTGGSVSTLTIQRTQQEDSAVYLCARKRADSDQPQHFGDGTRLSIL.

In DNA form, the CDR3 reads TGTGCCAGCAGTTACTTAGGGACAGGGAAAGGCTACACCTTC. It codes for CASSYLGTGKGYTF. The chain employs TRBV6-5 and TRBJ1-2, with 9 bases aligning to TRBD1. The CDR3 is made up of 14 amino acids. Germline V gives CDR1 MNHEY, CDR2 SVGAGI. The trim removed 1 base at V and 8 bases at J, leaving 5 bases unmatched.

This clone was observed a handful of times. The rearrangement joins TRBV7-2 to TRBJ1-3, with unresolved D. Trimming pared 1 base from V and 0 bases from J, leaving 10 bases between. The germline V gene has CDR1 SGHTA and CDR2 FQGNSA. The CDR3 has 16 residues. The CDR3, as DNA: TGTGCCAGCAGCTTAGGACTCAGCAACTCTGGAAACACCATATATTTT. Amino acid sequence: CASSLGLSNSGNTIYF.

V is TRBV5-8 and J is TRBJ2-1; 11 bases are shared with TRBD2. Per germline, CDR1 SGHTS and CDR2 YDEGEE. CDR3 length equals 16 residues. The V gene end was trimmed by 5 bases and the J gene end by 3 bases; junction bases not matched to a gene: 7. The CDR3 is CASRRTSGGVYNEQFF. The CDR3 bases are TGTGCCAGCAGACGAACTAGCGGGGGTGTCTACAATGAGCAGTTCTTC.

The chain recombines TRBV4-3 with TRBJ1-1; TRBD1 matches 9 bases. CDR3 length: 14 residues. Germline CDR1 reads LGHNA; CDR2 reads YSLEER. Trimming at V came to 5 bases and at J to 5 bases, leaving 6 bases not matched to a gene. CDR3 bases: TGCGCCAGCAGCTTAGGGACAGGGTGGACTGAAGCTTTCTTT. Its protein product is CASSLGTGWTEAFF.

This chain connects TRBV4-2 to TRBJ2-5; 8 bases fit TRBD2. The CDR3 contains 17 residues. Germline loops: CDR1 LGHNA, CDR2 YNFKEQ. Germline trimming cut 1 base from V and 0 bases from J; bases unmatched to any gene: 7. CDR3 protein: CASSQVWAGGHQETQYF. The DNA of the CDR3 is TGTGCCAGCAGCCAAGTTTGGGCGGGGGGTCACCAAGAGACCCAGTACTTC.

The chain is built from TRBV5-1 and TRBJ1-2; 7 nucleotides align to TRBD1. In germline, CDR1 is SGHRS, CDR2 YFSETQ. The CDR3 spans 13 residues. The ends lost 1 base at V and 8 bases at J; junction bases unmatched: 5. Here the CDR3 DNA reads TGCGCCAGCAGCTTGCCGACAGGGAAAGGCTACACCTTC. It yields the protein CASSLPTGKGYTF.

The chain combines TRBV9 with TRBJ1-4; tentative D call: TRBD1 (6 bases). The V end was cut by 3 bases, the J end by 8 bases, with 11 bases between. This CDR3 contains 13 residues. Germline V gives CDR1 SGDLS, CDR2 YYNGEE. In DNA, the CDR3 is TGTGCCAGCAGCGACAGGGAAAACGAAAAACTGTTTTTT. Residues: CASSDRENEKLFF.

The V gene is TRBV28, the J gene TRBJ2-7, with 7 bases fitting TRBD1. After removal of 8 bases from V and 4 bases from J, the junction contained 14 bases not matched to a gene. From germline, CDR1 is MDHEN and CDR2 SYDVKM. The CDR3 sequence is 15 residues long. For the CDR3, the DNA is TGTGCCAGCGGACCGAAGAGGACAGGATCTTACGAGCAGTACTTC. The encoded protein is CASGPKRTGSYEQYF.

The V call is TRBV18, the J call TRBJ2-2; a weak D match, TRBD2 (5 bases). Germline V CDR1 and CDR2: KGHSH, LQKENI. The CDR3 length is 15 residues. Trimming pared 6 bases from V and 1 base from J, leaving 12 bases between. CDR3 sequence (DNA): TGTGCCAGCTCCCCTCCTCGGGGGAACACCGGGGAGCTGTTTTTT. This translates into CASSPPRGNTGELFF.

V usage is TRBV30 and J usage is TRBJ1-6, with D maybe TRBD1 (6 bases). Germline CDR1 reads GTSNPN; CDR2 reads SVGIG (reference sequence). With 0 bases removed from V and 7 bases from J, the gap between germline ends came to 16 bases. The CDR3 is made up of 16 amino acids. The CDR3 protein is CAWSVISRQVNSPLHF. The DNA of the CDR3 is TGTGCCTGGAGTGTAATTAGTAGACAGGTCAATTCACCCCTCCACTTT.

The chain has TRBV27 and TRBJ1-5; TRBD1 matches at 7 bases. Germline V gene data show CDR1 as MNHEY and CDR2 as SMNVEV (reference sequence). V lost 5 bases and J lost 7; bases outside the gene matches: 8. The CDR3 extends over 14 amino acids. The CDR3 region has the DNA TGTGCCAGCAGTCCGAGACAGGGCGGCCAGCCCCAGCATTTT. Translating it yields CASSPRQGGQPQHF.

This sequence joins TRBV28 and TRBJ1-5, with D possibly TRBD1 on 6 matching bases. Germline V gene data show CDR1 as MDHEN and CDR2 as SYDVKM. The CDR3 length is 13 residues. V lost 4 bases and J lost 7, with 11 bases in between. The CDR3 DNA is TGTGCCAGCAGTTCCACCAGGGGCCAGCCCCAGCATTTT. It specifies CASSSTRGQPQHF.

This clone has only a few counts. CDR3 nucleotide sequence: TGTGCCAGCAGTTATAACGGACAGCTCAATCAGCCCCAGCATTTT. Protein sequence: CASSYNGQLNQPQHF. The chain combines TRBV6-5 with TRBJ1-5, with a possible D match to TRBD1 (6 bases). Trimming left V 3 bases short and J 3 bases short, with 12 bases between. This CDR3 spans 15 amino acids. Germline loops: CDR1 MNHEY, CDR2 SVGAGI.